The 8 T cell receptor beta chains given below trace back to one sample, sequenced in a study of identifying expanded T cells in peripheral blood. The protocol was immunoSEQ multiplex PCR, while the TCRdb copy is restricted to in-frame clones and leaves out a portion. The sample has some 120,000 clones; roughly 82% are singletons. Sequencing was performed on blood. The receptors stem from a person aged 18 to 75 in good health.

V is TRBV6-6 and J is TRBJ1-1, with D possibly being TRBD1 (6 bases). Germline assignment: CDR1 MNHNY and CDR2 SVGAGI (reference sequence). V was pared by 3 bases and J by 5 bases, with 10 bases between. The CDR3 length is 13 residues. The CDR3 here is CASSYNRGTEAFF. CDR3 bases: TGTGCCAGCAGTTATAATAGGGGGACTGAAGCTTTCTTT.

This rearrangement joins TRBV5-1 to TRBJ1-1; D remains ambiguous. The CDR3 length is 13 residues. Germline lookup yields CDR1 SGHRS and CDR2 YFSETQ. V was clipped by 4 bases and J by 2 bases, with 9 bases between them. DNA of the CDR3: TGCGCCAGCAGCAATTGGGGAAACACTGAAGCTTTCTTT. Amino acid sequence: CASSNWGNTEAFF.

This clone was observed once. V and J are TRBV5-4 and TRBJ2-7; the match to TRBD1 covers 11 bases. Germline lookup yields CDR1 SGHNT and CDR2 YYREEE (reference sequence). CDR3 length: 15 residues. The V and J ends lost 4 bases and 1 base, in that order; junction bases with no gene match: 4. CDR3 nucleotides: TGTGCCAGCAGCCGGGGACAGGGGGTATCCTACGAGCAGTACTTC. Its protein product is CASSRGQGVSYEQYF.

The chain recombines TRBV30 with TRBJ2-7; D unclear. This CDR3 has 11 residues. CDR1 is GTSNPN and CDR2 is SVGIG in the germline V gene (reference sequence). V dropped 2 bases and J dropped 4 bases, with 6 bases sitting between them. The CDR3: CAWSILYEQYF. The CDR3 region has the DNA TGTGCCTGGAGTATCTTATACGAGCAGTACTTC.

The CDR3 loop is CSAGQNTGELFF. The CDR3, as DNA: TGCAGCGCGGGCCAAAACACCGGGGAGCTGTTTTTT. J is TRBJ2-2 and V is TRBV29-1; D gene unclear. Trimming shortened V by 7 bases and J by 2 bases, and 8 bases separated the two germline ends. Germline lookup yields CDR1 SQVTM and CDR2 ANQGSEA. The CDR3 covers 12 residues.

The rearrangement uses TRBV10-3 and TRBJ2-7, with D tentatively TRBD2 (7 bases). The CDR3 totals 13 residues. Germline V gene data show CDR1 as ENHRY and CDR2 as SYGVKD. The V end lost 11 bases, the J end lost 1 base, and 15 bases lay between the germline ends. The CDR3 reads CAAGGQVSYEQYF. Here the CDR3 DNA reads TGTGCCGCCGGGGGGCAGGTATCCTACGAGCAGTACTTC.

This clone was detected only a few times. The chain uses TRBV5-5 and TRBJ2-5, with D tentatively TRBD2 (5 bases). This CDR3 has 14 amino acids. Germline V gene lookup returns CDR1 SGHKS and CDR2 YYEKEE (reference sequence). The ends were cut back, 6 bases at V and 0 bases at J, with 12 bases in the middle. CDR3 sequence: CASTPRRYQETQYF. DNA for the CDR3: TGTGCCAGCACCCCTAGGAGGTACCAAGAGACCCAGTACTTC.

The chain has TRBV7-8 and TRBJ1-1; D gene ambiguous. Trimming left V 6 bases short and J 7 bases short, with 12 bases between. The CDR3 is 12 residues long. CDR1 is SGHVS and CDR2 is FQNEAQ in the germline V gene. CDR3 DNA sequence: TGTGCCAGCAGGAAAAAGGGAGGTGAAGCTTTCTTT. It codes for CASRKKGGEAFF.